This record concerns one T cell receptor (beta chain) sequence. Each participant with HIV received care in the United States. Investigators performed immunoSEQ version v3.0 at survey level. Sequencing was directed toward about 40,000-50,000 T-cell genomes in each sample. TCRdb keeps only in-frame clones here, not all; method: immunoSEQ multiplex PCR. The sample shows around 24,000 clones, over 80% of them seen only once. The CDR3 has 15 amino acids. Germline V gene sequence: CDR1 LGHNA, CDR2 YSLEER. The V end was cut by 0 bases, the J end by 2 bases, with 10 bases between. This sample is drawn from a study of long-term antiretroviral therapy in people with HIV.

Sequencing used unsorted PBMCs, obtained 0.4 years after starting antiretroviral therapy. The rearrangement links TRBV4-3 to TRBJ2-5; D gene uncertain. This clonotype was obtained from a man in his fifties or sixties with HIV. This CDR3 is CASSQEIGLQETQYF. CDR3 DNA sequence: TGCGCCAGCAGCCAAGAAATAGGCTTACAAGAGACCCAGTACTTC.